This entry describes one TCR beta chain. What it recognizes is unknown. These data belong to a study of cytomegalovirus exposure and HLA in healthy donors. Across the whole study: As an earlier analysis found, about 190 million T cells yielded approximately 100 million unique TCR beta sequences. General study results and limits: A later analysis reportedly found that, within productive TCRs, an Asian-associated ancestry cluster had fewer N-insertions than the mean observed across the approximately 660 donors. Most TCR sequences were rare, but some public TCRs occurred in many donors. Confirmation was obtained in vitro that a few CMV-associated chains are specific for CMV antigens.

PCR involved 60 Vbeta and 13 Jbeta primers. The repertoire was sequenced with immunoSEQ multiplex PCR; TCRdb's copy has only in-frame clones and lacks some. The repertoire holds roughly 140,000 clones, about three quarters seen once, with around 15% in the top ten. The V segment lost 4 bases and the J segment 5 bases; nucleotides outside the gene matches: 1. Per germline, CDR1 SNHLY and CDR2 FYNNEI. The CDR3 spans 12 residues. J is TRBJ2-5 and V is TRBV2; 7 nucleotides agree with TRBD1. The origin of this receptor is a human donor in good health. Sample: PBMCs. The CDR3 spells CASSARGETQYF. DNA for the CDR3: TGTGCCAGCAGTGCCAGGGGGGAGACCCAGTACTTC.